This TCR beta chain was captured by sequencing in a study of OX40 agonist ivuxolimab in advanced cancers. This CDR3 region has 12 residues. Between the trimmed V and J ends, which lost 7 bases and 1 base, there was a span of 10 bases. The V gene's germline CDR1 is SQVTM and CDR2 ANQGSEA. Patients with autoimmune history or systemic immunosuppression were excluded. Blood sampling was done at baseline, cycle 4 day 1, and cycle 7 day 1. Produced via immunoSEQ multiplex PCR; TCRdb's table is partial and in-frame only. The data show some 97,000 clones, around 93% seen once. The TCR sequence derives from an adult with an advanced solid tumor such as melanoma, head and neck, liver or kidney cancer. The sample here was CD4+ or CD8+ T cells sorted from blood, taken in a trial of the OX40 agonist ivuxolimab. The genes are TRBV29-1 and TRBJ1-1; D gene unclear. CDR3 bases: TGCAGCGCCGCTTACTGGAACACTGAAGCTTTCTTT. Its protein product is CSAAYWNTEAFF.